The 14 T cell receptor beta chains reported below all come from one sample, sequenced in a study of control samples from healthy donors and cancer patients. TCRdb keeps only in-frame clones here, not all; method: immunoSEQ multiplex PCR. The top ten hold less than 15% of the sample, which has roughly 100,000 clones, 83% seen once. Source material: blood. These receptors were obtained from a woman aged 45-60 years in good health.

This clone was seen once. The chain has TRBV7-8 and TRBJ1-2; TRBD1 matches 9 bases. Germline lookup yields CDR1 SGHVS and CDR2 FQNEAQ. Trimming at V came to 5 bases and at J to 0 bases, leaving 7 bases not matched to a gene. The CDR3 has 16 residues. In nucleotides, the CDR3 is TGTGCCAGCAGCCGGTGGACAGGGGCGTCTAACTATGGCTACACCTTC. The encoded protein is CASSRWTGASNYGYTF.

V is TRBV3-1 (or the pseudogene TRBV3-2) and J is TRBJ1-2, with TRBD1 matching 9 bases. The CDR3 is made up of 14 amino acids. The germline gives CDR1 LGHDT, CDR2 YNNKEL (reference sequence). Trimming removed 7 bases from V and 5 bases from J; junction bases left unmatched: 8. CDR3 DNA: TGTGCCAGCATCCTAGGGACAGGGTCTTATGGCTACACCTTC. Its protein product is CASILGTGSYGYTF.

The V call is TRBV5-6, the J call TRBJ1-2; 7 bases agree with TRBD1. The CDR3 length is 14 residues. In germline, CDR1 is SGHDT, CDR2 YYEEEE. V lost 7 bases and J lost 2; bases outside the gene matches: 8. This chain's CDR3 is CASRKRGLNYGYTF. Written as DNA, the CDR3 is TGTGCCAGCCGCAAGAGGGGGCTCAACTATGGCTACACCTTC. Complete variable domain (other parts from reference TRBV5-6 and TRBJ1-2): DAGVTQSPTHLIKTRGQQVTLRCSPKSGHDTVSWYQQALGQGPQFIFQYYEEEERQRGNFPDRFSGHQFPNYSSELNVNALLLGDSALYLCASRKRGLNYGYTFGSGTRLTVV.

The V call is TRBV11-3, the J call TRBJ2-3; TRBD2 agrees at 12 bases. The trim removed 5 bases at V and 4 bases at J, leaving 7 bases unmatched. Looked up from germline, CDR1 is SGHNT and CDR2 is YENEEA. The CDR3 loop spans 16 amino acids. CDR3 region: CASSTQTSGGPDTQYF. The DNA for the CDR3 is TGTGCCAGCAGCACACAGACTAGCGGGGGCCCAGATACGCAGTATTTT.

V and J are TRBV3-1 (or the pseudogene TRBV3-2) and TRBJ1-3; D possibly corresponds to TRBD1 (5 bases). Germline assignment: CDR1 LGHDT and CDR2 YNNKEL (reference sequence). The CDR3 is 17 residues long. The V gene lost 7 bases and the J gene lost 2 bases, with 21 bases spanning the gap. The CDR3 DNA sequence: TGTGCCAGCACCCCAGGCGGGCAGGGAAACACTGGAAACACCATATATTTT. As protein: CASTPGGQGNTGNTIYF.

The chain couples TRBV9 to TRBJ2-5; TRBD2 is a possible D gene (5 bases). Germline CDR1 and CDR2: SGDLS and YYNGEE. The CDR3 contains 16 residues. The V and J ends lost 0 bases and 8 bases respectively, with 20 bases between them. CDR3 protein: CASSVEGTRRRGTQYF. CDR3 coding DNA: TGTGCCAGCAGCGTAGAGGGAACTAGACGACGGGGTACCCAGTACTTC.

In this sample, this clone turned up once. The rearrangement uses TRBV19 and TRBJ1-1; D is ambiguous. The CDR3 length is 13 residues. Germline V gene lookup returns CDR1 LNHDA and CDR2 SQIVND (reference sequence). Trimming removed 4 bases at V and 0 bases at J, with 6 bases between. The CDR3 DNA is TGTGCCAGTAGTAATGGGGTGAACACTGAAGCTTTCTTT. It specifies CASSNGVNTEAFF.

The V call is TRBV19, the J call TRBJ1-5; weak D call: TRBD1 (5 bases). From germline, CDR1 is LNHDA and CDR2 SQIVND (reference sequence). Between the trimmed V and J ends, which lost 7 bases and 2 bases, there was a span of 21 bases. The CDR3 has 17 amino acids. The CDR3 bases are TGTGCCAGTACCTCTTGGGAGGGGCGAGGTGGCAATCAGCCCCAGCATTTT. Protein product: CASTSWEGRGGNQPQHF. Supplemented by reference TRBV19 and TRBJ1-5, the full variable domain reads DGGITQSPKYLFRKEGQNVTLSCEQNLNHDAMYWYRQDPGQGLRLIYYSQIVNDFQKGDIAEGYSVSREKKESFPLTVTSAQKNPTAFYLCASTSWEGRGGNQPQHFGDGTRLSIL.

The rearrangement joins TRBV28 to TRBJ2-7, with 9 bases lining up with TRBD2. This CDR3 is built from 15 residues. The germline gives CDR1 MDHEN, CDR2 SYDVKM. V gave up 5 bases and J gave up 0 bases; unmatched junction bases: 5. CDR3 nucleotides: TGTGCCAGCAGTCAAGCGGGGGGTCTCTCCTACGAGCAGTACTTC. This gives the protein CASSQAGGLSYEQYF.

This clone has just one count. The J gene is TRBJ1-1, the V gene TRBV6-2 or TRBV6-3; 8 nucleotides agree with TRBD1. Trimming cost V 2 bases and J 2 bases; bases outside gene matches: 7. The CDR3 contains 16 residues. Germline V lookup: CDR1 MNHEY, CDR2 SVGEGT. For the CDR3, the DNA is TGTGCCAGCAGTTACGCAGGGGGCGTCAGCAACACTGAAGCTTTCTTT. The encoded protein is CASSYAGGVSNTEAFF.

The rearrangement joins TRBV5-4 to TRBJ2-1; D is ambiguous. Germline CDR1 SGHNT, CDR2 YYREEE (reference sequence). This CDR3 has 13 amino acids. The V end was cut by 5 bases, the J end by 5 bases, with 11 bases between. The CDR3 coding sequence is TGTGCCAGCAGGATGGACGCAAACAATGAGCAGTTCTTC. It translates to CASRMDANNEQFF.

The rearrangement uses TRBV6-5 and TRBJ1-3; D uncertain. Trimming shortened V by 4 bases and J by 0 bases, and 10 bases separated the two germline ends. CDR3 size: 15 residues. Looked up from germline, CDR1 is MNHEY and CDR2 is SVGAGI. CDR3 in DNA: TGTGCCAGCAGTTTCTCAGGTACCTCTGGAAACACCATATATTTT. Protein product: CASSFSGTSGNTIYF.

The genes are TRBV3-1 (or the pseudogene TRBV3-2) and TRBJ2-7; D uncertain. This CDR3 has 11 residues. The V gene's germline CDR1 is LGHDT and CDR2 YNNKEL (reference sequence). V lost 7 bases to trimming and J lost 5 bases, with 9 bases between them. The CDR3 bases are TGTGCCAGCACAATGGGGAACGAGCAGTACTTC. Its translation is CASTMGNEQYF.

This chain uses TRBV6-6 with TRBJ1-3; D is ambiguous. Trimming cost V 5 bases and J 2 bases, with 16 bases left between them. This CDR3 contains 16 residues. Germline-derived CDR1 and CDR2 are MNHNY and SVGAGI (reference sequence). CDR3 nucleotides: TGTGCCAGCAGTCCCCAACGGGTTATCACTGGAAACACCATATATTTT. This encodes CASSPQRVITGNTIYF.